These T cell receptor beta chains were read from a single sample in a study of blood T cell repertoires in COVID-19. The method was immunoSEQ multiplex PCR; TCRdb's version includes in-frame clones alone and lacks a portion of them. The repertoire holds more than 300,000 clones, with more than 70% as singletons. Sequenced sample: peripheral blood. These receptors all come from a woman under 40 with COVID-19, enrolled during active disease. Both conserved end residues are part of each CDR3. The order of the fields is J gene, V gene, clone size, D gene, CDR3 DNA, CDR3 protein. A D gene is named only where the DNA matches it firmly. Size values are once, few and many counts, or a class for expanded clones, and some rows have none.

J: TRBJ2-3
V: TRBV20-1
size: once
D: TRBD2
DNA: TGCAGTGCTAGTCCAACACGGGGGGAGCCAGATACGCAGTATTTT
CDR3: CSASPTRGEPDTQYF

J: TRBJ2-7
V: TRBV12-3/TRBV12-4
size: .
D: TRBD2
DNA: TGTGCCAGCAGGCGGACGGGGGGACACGAGCAGTACTTC
CDR3: CASRRTGGHEQYF

J: TRBJ1-2
V: TRBV2
size: .
D: TRBD1
DNA: TGTGCCAGCAGAGAGTCGGGACAGGGATATGGCTACACCTTC
CDR3: CASRESGQGYGYTF

J: TRBJ2-5
V: TRBV2
size: .
D: TRBD2
DNA: TGTGCCAGCAGTGGAGGACTAGCGGGAGTGAGGGAGACCCAGTACTTC
CDR3: CASSGGLAGVRETQYF

J: TRBJ2-3
V: TRBV7-6
size: .
D: .
DNA: TGTGCCAGCAGCAAGGGTGGAGGGGTCAGCACAGATACGCAGTATTTT
CDR3: CASSKGGGVSTDTQYF

J: TRBJ2-3
V: TRBV30
size: .
D: .
DNA: TGTGCCTGGAGTCCCGCTCTGGGCAGCACAGATACGCAGTATTTT
CDR3: CAWSPALGSTDTQYF

J: TRBJ1-3
V: TRBV6-5
size: .
D: .
DNA: TGTGCCAGCAGCCTACGCTCCCCCCGTGACACCATATATTTT
CDR3: CASSLRSPRDTIYF

J: TRBJ1-1
V: TRBV14
size: .
D: TRBD1
DNA: TGTGCCAGCAGCGAGATACGCGGACAGGGGTGGAACACTGAAGCTTTCTTT
CDR3: CASSEIRGQGWNTEAFF

J: TRBJ2-5
V: TRBV5-4
size: .
D: TRBD2
DNA: TGTGCCAGCAGCTTGCCGGGGGGGGTGATCCAGTACTTC
CDR3: CASSLPGGVIQYF

J: TRBJ2-3
V: TRBV5-4
size: .
D: .
DNA: TGTGCCAGCAGCTTGGCATCAGATACGCAGTATTTT
CDR3: CASSLASDTQYF

J: TRBJ1-5
V: TRBV28
size: .
D: TRBD1
DNA: TGTGCCAGCAGTGTCCGACAGGGAAGGGGTCAGCCCCAGCATTTT
CDR3: CASSVRQGRGQPQHF

J: TRBJ1-6
V: TRBV6-4
size: .
D: .
DNA: TGTGCCAGCAGTGTGGAGGGAGGCAATTCACCCCTCCACTTT
CDR3: CASSVEGGNSPLHF

J: TRBJ2-1
V: TRBV19
size: .
D: .
DNA: TGTGCCAGTAGGGCCCGGCGGAGCACGGGCAATGAGCAGTTCTTC
CDR3: CASRARRSTGNEQFF

J: TRBJ1-6
V: TRBV27
size: .
D: .
DNA: TGTGCCAGCAGTTCCTGGACAGAGCATAATTCACCCCTCCACTTT
CDR3: CASSSWTEHNSPLHF

J: TRBJ2-7
V: TRBV6-5
size: .
D: TRBD1
DNA: TGTGCCAGCGGGGACAGGGCAACCTACGAGCAGTACTTC
CDR3: CASGDRATYEQYF

J: TRBJ1-2
V: TRBV6-6
size: .
D: .
DNA: TGTGCCAGCAGTCCCAGGGTCATGGCTACACCTGGCTACACCTTC
CDR3: CASSPRVMATPGYTF

J: TRBJ2-7
V: TRBV7-8
size: .
D: .
DNA: TGTGCCAGCAGCTTAGCGGGAGAGGTACACGAGCAGTACTTC
CDR3: CASSLAGEVHEQYF

J: TRBJ2-2
V: TRBV5-1
size: few
D: .
DNA: TGCGCCAGCAGCCTAAACACCGGGGAGCTGTTTTTT
CDR3: CASSLNTGELFF

J: TRBJ2-3
V: TRBV6-2/TRBV6-3
size: .
D: .
DNA: TGTGCCAGCAGTTACTCCCTGGATACTATCACAGATACGCAGTATTTT
CDR3: CASSYSLDTITDTQYF

J: TRBJ2-2
V: TRBV20-1
size: .
D: .
DNA: TGCAGTGCTAGACGGGGCGGGGAGCTGTTTTTT
CDR3: CSARRGGELFF

J: TRBJ2-6
V: TRBV6-5
size: .
D: .
DNA: TGTGCCAGCAGTATCACAGGGACCGGGGCCAACGTCCTGACTTTC
CDR3: CASSITGTGANVLTF

J: TRBJ2-3
V: TRBV28
size: .
D: TRBD2
DNA: TGTGCCAGCAGCAGACTAGCGGGAGGAACAGATACGCAGTATTTT
CDR3: CASSRLAGGTDTQYF

J: TRBJ1-3
V: TRBV6-8
size: .
D: TRBD1
DNA: TGTGCCAGCAGTTACCAGGGACAGGGGGATAAAGCTAGATATTTT
CDR3: CASSYQGQGDKARYF

J: TRBJ1-2
V: TRBV7-2
size: .
D: .
DNA: TGTGCCAGCAGCGCTTGTCGGGGGTGCGGCTACACCTTC
CDR3: CASSACRGCGYTF

J: TRBJ2-1
V: TRBV7-9
size: .
D: TRBD2
DNA: TGTGCCACGGGGACTAGCGGGAGAAATGAGCAGTTCTTC
CDR3: CATGTSGRNEQFF

J: TRBJ2-5
V: TRBV6-2/TRBV6-3
size: .
D: .
DNA: TGTGCCAGCAGTTACCCTACCGACACGTTCGAAGAGACCCAGTACTTC
CDR3: CASSYPTDTFEETQYF

J: TRBJ1-2
V: TRBV7-9
size: .
D: .
DNA: TGTGCCAGCAGCGCAGACCTGAGGGACTATGGCTACACCTTC
CDR3: CASSADLRDYGYTF